The 3 T cell receptor beta chains below were found in one sample sequenced in a study of cytomegalovirus exposure and HLA in healthy donors. Vbeta (60) and Jbeta (13) primers were used in the PCR. TCRdb's copy holds only in-frame clones and misses some; the assay was immunoSEQ multiplex PCR. Altogether about 150,000 clones are present, around 84% being singletons, with the ten largest covering about 2.3%. The sample was PBMCs. These receptors were taken from a woman under 30 in good health and CMV-seronegative.

The V and J genes are TRBV28 and TRBJ2-1; 7 bases are shared with TRBD2. Germline loops: CDR1 MDHEN, CDR2 SYDVKM. V lost 6 bases, J lost 3 bases, and 11 bases stayed unmatched. The CDR3 runs 16 residues. CDR3 sequence reads: CASSSPGLDYYNEQFF. In DNA, the CDR3 is TGTGCCAGCAGCTCCCCTGGACTAGACTACTACAATGAGCAGTTCTTC.

Concerning this clone: Other DNA sequences of this sample code for an identical CDR3. The genes are TRBV4-2 and TRBJ2-1, with TRBD2 identical over 14 bases. The CDR3 is made up of 16 amino acids. Germline-derived CDR1 and CDR2 are LGHNA and YNFKEQ. The V and J ends lost 4 bases and 6 bases, in that order; junction bases with no gene match: 5. Here the CDR3 DNA reads TGTGCCAGCAGCCTGAGTGGACTAGCGGGAGGCAATGAGCAGTTCTTC. Protein sequence: CASSLSGLAGGNEQFF.

Regarding this clone: Other DNA sequences in this specimen translate into the identical CDR3. The V call is TRBV27, the J call TRBJ2-1, with 9 bases matching TRBD2. CDR3 size: 15 residues. Germline loops: CDR1 MNHEY, CDR2 SMNVEV (reference sequence). V shed 5 bases, J shed 4 bases, and the junction held 6 bases outside the gene matches. The CDR3 is CASSPGLAPYNEQFF. In DNA form, the CDR3 reads TGTGCCAGCAGTCCCGGACTAGCGCCTTACAATGAGCAGTTCTTC.